The T cell receptor (beta chain) described here comes from a study of breast tumors, draining lymph nodes, adjacent tissues (dated by TCRdb to about 2016). With respect to the entire study: Breast cancer patients provided tumor, adjacent nontumor tissue and axillary lymph nodes, and the study compared the TCR beta repertoires across these three sources. In human breast cancer, the study set out to assess how tumor, surrounding tissue and draining lymph node repertoires relate to one another and whether T cells might be exchanged between them. General study outcomes and caveats: The data were considered consistent with most tumor T cells being derived from the lymph node and subsequently expanding within tumor tissue. The conclusion that tumor T cells originate in lymph nodes was framed as consistent with a hypothesis rather than directly demonstrated. Tumors showed preferential V and J gene usage, and their T-cell repertoire diversity fell below that of lymph nodes yet above that of nontumor tissue. The similarity between tumor and nontumor tissue repertoires was significantly greater in luminal-like breast cancer than in basal-like breast cancer.

There are many counts of this clonotype. Its antigen remains undetermined. Nothing much larger sits one base from this clone, and base qualities are not available. There are 14 amino acids in the CDR3, from cysteine to phenylalanine inclusive. Just CDR3 DNA is preserved here, 42 bases in frame from base 1. The CDR1 and CDR2 encoded by the germline V gene are SGHTA and FQGTGA. The junction carries 11 bases between V and J, which are trimmed by 0 bases and 8 bases respectively. Sequencing took place on an Illumina HiSeq 2000. Multiplex PCR amplification was used to build the TCR beta chain libraries. High-throughput sequencing was used to analyze the amplified TCR beta chain products. TCRdb redid the processing of the public reads, applying fastp at Q25 and MiXCR, and retained in-frame beta chains. Rows with one shared CDR3 protein collapse into an entry with the most common genes and DNA. The table for this sample lists around 70,000 distinct CDR3 sequences; 40% to 55% of them were counted only once. The ten largest clones represent 8% to 9.5% of the sample.

Sequencing was performed on breast tumor tissue. The chain joins TRBV7-3 to TRBJ2-1; the D gene identity is not certain. This TCR derives from a female donor with breast cancer. Some clones in this sample may be carry-over from other donors' samples. The nucleotides are TGTGCCAGCAGCTTAACGTCTGTCGAAGATGAGCAGTTCTTC. Translated, this gives CASSLTSVEDEQFF.